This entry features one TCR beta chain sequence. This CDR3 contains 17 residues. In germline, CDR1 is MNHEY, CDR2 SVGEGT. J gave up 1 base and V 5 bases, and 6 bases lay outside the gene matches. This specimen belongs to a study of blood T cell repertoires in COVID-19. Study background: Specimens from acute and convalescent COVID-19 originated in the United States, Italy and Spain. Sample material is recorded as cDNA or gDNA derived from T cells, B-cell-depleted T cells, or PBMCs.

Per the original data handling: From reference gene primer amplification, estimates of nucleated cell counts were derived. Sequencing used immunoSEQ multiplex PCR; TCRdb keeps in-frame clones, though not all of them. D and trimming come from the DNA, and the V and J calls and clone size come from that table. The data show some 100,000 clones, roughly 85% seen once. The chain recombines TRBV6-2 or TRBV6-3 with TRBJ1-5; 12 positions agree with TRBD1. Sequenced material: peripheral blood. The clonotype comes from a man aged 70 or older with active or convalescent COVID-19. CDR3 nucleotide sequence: TGTGCCAGCAGTCGGGGGACAGGGGGCGAAAGCAATCAGCCCCAGCATTTT. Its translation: CASSRGTGGESNQPQHF.